This TCR beta chain was recovered during a study of regulatory T cells in long-lasting Graves disease. Investigators prepared the TCR beta libraries by applying iRepertoire HTBI primers and Arm-PCR of CDR3 regions. TCRdb reprocessed the multiplex PCR reads via MiXCR and lists one record per CDR3 protein. The sample records around 450,000 distinct CDR3 sequences, 15% being singletons. Trimming removed 3 bases from V and 5 bases from J, with 9 bases in between. The CDR3 is made up of 13 amino acids. Time point described: newly diagnosed GD, antithyroid drugs for less than 3 months. PBMCs were the source of the RNA used for TCR sequencing. This clonotype was found many times. The antigen is unknown. Study-level findings and limits: Segments TRBV28, TRBJ1-2 and TRBJ2-5 showed preferential usage in persistent disease.

These data were also filed under a second study, of T cells in Graves' hyperthyroidism and ophthalmopathy. Turning to that study: For the diagnoses, clinical symptoms, serum thyroxine and TRAb, thyroid ultrasound and orbital computed tomography were used. Blood samples included most of the expanded thyroid clonotypes exceeding 0.001.

Sequences were derived from peripheral blood mononuclear cells (PBMCs), sampled at new diagnosis, from a patient treated with antithyroid drugs. This chain joins TRBV12-3 or TRBV12-4 and TRBJ2-3; D ambiguous. This TCR came from a woman aged 25-40 years with Graves disease. CDR3 protein: CASSLGWKDTQYF. The CDR3 DNA reads as TGTGCCAGCAGTTTGGGGTGGAAAGATACGCAGTATTTT.